One sample yielded the 21 T cell receptor beta chains listed below, sequenced in a study of CD4 and CD8 cells across lung adenocarcinoma regions. TCRdb itself ran the PCR reads through MiXCR, one entry per CDR3 protein. The data contain some 20,000 distinct CDR3 sequences, 54% of them singletons. The sample taken for sequencing was CD8+ T cells from the center of a lung tumor. The receptors come from a female donor with lung adenocarcinoma. The CD4 and CD8 labels of this study may be unreliable.

This clonotype was seen repeatedly, ten times or more. CDR3 DNA: TGTGCCAGCAGCTTAGTGCAGGGTAATGTGGCCGGGGAGCTGTTTTTT. It encodes CASSLVQGNVAGELFF. J is TRBJ2-2 and V is TRBV7-3; D possibly corresponds to TRBD1 (5 bases). CDR3 size: 16 residues. Trimming took 2 bases from V and 6 from J, leaving 16 bases between them. Germline loops: CDR1 SGHTA, CDR2 FQGTGA.

Concerning this clonotype: One end of the junction does not line up with germline, which may come from a read error. The CDR3 DNA follows: TGTGCCAGGGGGCACGGGGGACGTGTCCAAGATACCCAGTACTTC. Translating gives CARGHGGRVQDTQYF. The V and J genes are TRBV27 and TRBJ2-3; tentatively, D is TRBD2 (6 bases). The DNA matches TRBJ2-5 better at its end, which makes the J call doubtful. The CDR3 contains 15 residues. The germline V gene encodes CDR1 MNHEY and CDR2 SMNVEV (reference sequence).

By share of the sample, this clonotype is large. The V gene is TRBV6-5, the J gene TRBJ2-1; D is ambiguous. The CDR3 contains 16 residues. Trimming cost V 4 bases and J 5 bases, with 18 bases left between them. Germline V gives CDR1 MNHEY, CDR2 SVGAGI. The CDR3 DNA follows: TGTGCCAGCAGTTCAAGGAGCCCGTCAGTTCACAATGAGCAGTTCTTC. This sequence encodes CASSSRSPSVHNEQFF.

This clonotype was counted many times. This chain connects TRBV27 to TRBJ1-2, with D uncertain. Between the trimmed V and J ends, which lost 0 bases and 2 bases, there was a span of 7 bases. Per the germline V gene, CDR1 is MNHEY and CDR2 is SMNVEV (reference sequence). The CDR3 is 14 residues long. The CDR3 DNA reads TGTGCCAGCAGTTTATCTGGTTGGAACTATGGCTACACCTTC. Amino acid sequence: CASSLSGWNYGYTF.

This clonotype was counted once. One end of the junction does not line up with germline, which may come from a read error. The chain uses TRBV6-1 and TRBJ2-3; perhaps D is TRBD1 or TRBD2 (6 bases each). Germline V gives CDR1 MNHNS, CDR2 SASEGT. This CDR3 has 14 amino acids. CDR3: CRSQGRGSKDTQYF. The CDR3 bases are TGTCGCAGCCAGGGGCGGGGTAGCAAAGACACGCAGTACTTT.

V gene TRBV6-5 combines with J gene TRBJ2-3; D gene uncertain. This CDR3 is built from 13 residues. Trimming pared 2 bases from V and 6 bases from J, leaving 9 bases between. The germline V gene has CDR1 MNHEY and CDR2 SVGAGI. The CDR3 DNA reads as TGTGCCAGCAGTTACACGTCCGGGGATACGCAGTATTTT. Amino acids: CASSYTSGDTQYF.

In this sample, this clonotype is medium-sized. The gene calls are TRBV6-1 and TRBJ2-1; either TRBD1 or TRBD2 may supply D (5 bases each). Looked up from germline, CDR1 is MNHNS and CDR2 is SASEGT. Trimming pared 4 bases from V and 6 bases from J, leaving 10 bases between. The CDR3 is 13 residues long. CDR3 nucleotide sequence: TGTGCCAGCAGTGGAGGGGACCTCAATGAGCAGTTCTTC. This encodes CASSGGDLNEQFF.

V gene TRBV12-3 or TRBV12-4 combines with J gene TRBJ2-2; TRBD2 matches 10 bases. This CDR3 spans 16 amino acids. The junction had 7 bases not matched to a gene; V was cut back by 3 bases and J by 6 bases. The CDR3 nucleotides read TGTGCCAGCAGTTTCAGGTCTAGCGGGAGTGCCGGGGAGCTGTTTTTT. It encodes CASSFRSSGSAGELFF.

J is TRBJ2-1 and V is TRBV27; 7 bases are a match to TRBD1. CDR1 and CDR2 (germline): MNHEY, SMNVEV (reference sequence). The trim removed 5 bases at V and 5 bases at J, leaving 9 bases unmatched. The CDR3 runs to 15 residues. The CDR3 reads CASSPLTGFDNEQFF. Here the CDR3 DNA reads TGTGCCAGCAGTCCACTGACAGGGTTCGACAATGAGCAGTTCTTC.

Points on this clonotype: Its ends do not fully match the called genes, so a read error is possible. J is TRBJ2-3 and V is TRBV6-1; D is perhaps TRBD1 (6 bases). CDR1 and CDR2 (germline): MNHNS, SASEGT. The CDR3 runs to 14 residues. CDR3 nucleotides: TGTGCGGGCAGTGGGGGCCGTAATCCAGATACGCAGTATTTC. This sequence encodes CAGSGGRNPDTQYF.

About this clonotype itself: Being one base from a much bigger clone, this may be a read error. The chain carries TRBV6-5 and TRBJ1-5; TRBD1 is a possible D gene (6 bases). The length of the CDR3 is 13 residues. Germline CDR1 is MNHEY and CDR2 is SVGAGI. CDR3 amino acids: CASSYRDNQPLHF. CDR3 DNA sequence: TGTGCCAGCAGTTACAGGGACAATCAGCCCCTGCATTTT.

The table lists this clonotype with a few counts. A much more abundant neighbour one base away suggests this may be a read error. The rearrangement uses TRBV7-6 and TRBJ2-1, with D possibly being TRBD1 (5 bases). CDR1 is SGHVS, CDR2 FNYEAQ, per germline. The CDR3 consists of 18 residues. V lost 2 bases to trimming and J lost 10 bases, with 27 bases between them. The CDR3 DNA reads as TGTGCCAGCAGCTTAAGTCCCAGACCACTTGGGGCCCTCTACGAGCAGTTCTTC. This encodes CASSLSPRPLGALYEQFF.

The chain couples TRBV6-5 to TRBJ2-5, with a tentative D call TRBD1 (6 bases). The V end lost 5 bases, the J end lost 1 base, and 14 bases lay between the germline ends. This CDR3 region has 15 residues. Germline values: CDR1 MNHEY, CDR2 SVGAGI. CDR3 coding DNA: TGTGCCAGCAGTCTACATGGACAGACCCAAGAGACCCAGTACTTC. Protein: CASSLHGQTQETQYF.

The rearrangement joins TRBV6-5 to TRBJ2-1; TRBD1 or TRBD2 may be the D gene (5 bases each). The J call may be faulty, since TRBJ2-5 better matches the DNA end. This CDR3 has 15 amino acids. Germline V gene sequence: CDR1 MNHEY, CDR2 SVGAGI. CDR3 amino acids: CASSYAGALGETQYF. DNA of the CDR3: TGTGCCAGCAGTTACGCCGGGGCCCTGGGGGAGACCCAGTACTTC.

Concerning this clonotype: A read error may account for a junction end that differs from germline. V gene TRBV7-2 combines with J gene TRBJ2-3; D gene ambiguous. This CDR3 spans 13 amino acids. Germline values: CDR1 SGHTA, CDR2 FQGNSA. As DNA, the CDR3 is TGTGCCAGCAGGCTCTATCTCACAAATACGCAGTATTTC. Translating it yields CASRLYLTNTQYF.

Concerning this clonotype itself: An end of the junction differs from the germline gene, which may be a read error. The chain combines TRBV27 with TRBJ2-3; D is unresolved. The CDR3 loop spans 11 amino acids. Germline V CDR1 and CDR2: MNHEY, SMNVEV (reference sequence). CDR3 in DNA: TGTGCCAGCGGTCCTCCAGATGCGCCGTATTTC. This gives the protein CASGPPDAPYF.

This clonotype was seen a single time. This may come from a read error, since a much larger clone is one base off. This chain joins TRBV4-2 and TRBJ2-5; 9 bases agree with TRBD2. The germline V gene has CDR1 LGHNA and CDR2 YNFKEQ. The CDR3 covers 15 residues. DNA of the CDR3: TGTACCAGCAGCCCTAGCGGGGTTACTCAAGAGACCCAGTACTTC. This codes for CTSSPSGVTQETQYF.

The chain has TRBV6-1 and TRBJ2-2, with TRBD1 matching 11 bases. The germline V gene has CDR1 MNHNS and CDR2 SASEGT. Trimming took 6 bases from V and 6 from J; bases not matched to a gene: 6. The CDR3 totals 15 residues. The DNA of the CDR3 is TGTGCCAGCAGAGGACAGGGGGCGGGGTCCGGGGAGCTGTTTTTT. Translated: CASRGQGAGSGELFF.

Comments on this clonotype: Mismatch with germline at one junction end may stem from a read error. The V gene is TRBV6-1, the J gene TRBJ2-3; the D gene could be TRBD1 or TRBD2 (5 bases each). CDR3 length: 16 amino acids. Looked up from germline, CDR1 is MNHNS and CDR2 is SASEGT. For the CDR3, the DNA is TGTGCCAGCAGTGAAGACGGGGTATGGGCGACAGACACGCAGTACTTT. It specifies CASSEDGVWATDTQYF.

The genes are TRBV6-1 and TRBJ2-5; D remains unclear. The DNA end is more similar to TRBJ2-7, so the J call may be wrong. The CDR3 runs 16 residues. The V gene's germline CDR1 is MNHNS and CDR2 SASEGT. The CDR3 region has the DNA TGTGCCAGCAGTGAACCGGGCGACTCAATTAATGGCGAGCAGTACTTC. Translation: CASSEPGDSINGEQYF.

About this clonotype itself: This may stem from a read error, because a much larger clone lies one nucleotide away. V gene TRBV7-2 combines with J gene TRBJ2-1, with 9 bases that match TRBD1. The end of the DNA aligns better with TRBJ2-7, so the J call may be wrong. Germline loops: CDR1 SGHTA, CDR2 FQGNSA. The CDR3 has 19 residues. Written as DNA, the CDR3 is TGTGCCAGCAGCTTAGCCGCTGGGGGGACAGGGTATGCCTACAATGAGCAGTACTTC. Its translation: CASSLAAGGTGYAYNEQYF.